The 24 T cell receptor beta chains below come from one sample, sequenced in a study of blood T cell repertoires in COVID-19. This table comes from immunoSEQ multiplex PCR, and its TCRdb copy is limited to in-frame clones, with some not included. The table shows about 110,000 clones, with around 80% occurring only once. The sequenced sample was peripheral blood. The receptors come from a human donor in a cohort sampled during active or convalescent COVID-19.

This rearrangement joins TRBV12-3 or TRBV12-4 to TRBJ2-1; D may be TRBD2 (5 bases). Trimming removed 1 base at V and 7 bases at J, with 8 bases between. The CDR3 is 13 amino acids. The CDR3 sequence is CASSLEGGNEQFF. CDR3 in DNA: TGTGCCAGCAGTTTAGAGGGCGGGAATGAGCAGTTCTTC.

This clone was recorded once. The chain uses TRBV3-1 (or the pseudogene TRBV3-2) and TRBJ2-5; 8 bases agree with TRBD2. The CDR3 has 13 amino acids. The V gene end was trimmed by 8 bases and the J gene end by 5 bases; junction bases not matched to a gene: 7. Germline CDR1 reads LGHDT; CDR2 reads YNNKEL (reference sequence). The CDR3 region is CASFGGAYETQYF. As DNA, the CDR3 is TGTGCCAGCTTCGGGGGGGCTTATGAGACCCAGTACTTC.

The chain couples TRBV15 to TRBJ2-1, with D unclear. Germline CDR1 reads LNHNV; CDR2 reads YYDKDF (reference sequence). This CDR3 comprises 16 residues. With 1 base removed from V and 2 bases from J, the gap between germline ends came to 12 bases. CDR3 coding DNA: TGTGCCACCAGCAGAGGAGGCCTGCCCCCCTACAATGAGCAGTTCTTC. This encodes CATSRGGLPPYNEQFF.

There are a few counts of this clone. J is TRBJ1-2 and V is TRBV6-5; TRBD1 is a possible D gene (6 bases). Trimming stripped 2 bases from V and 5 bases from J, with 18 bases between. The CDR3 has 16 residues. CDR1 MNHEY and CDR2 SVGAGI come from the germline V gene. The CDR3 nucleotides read TGTGCCAGCAGTTACGGGTGGGGGCGCCGCGGATATGGCTACACCTTC. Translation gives CASSYGWGRRGYGYTF.

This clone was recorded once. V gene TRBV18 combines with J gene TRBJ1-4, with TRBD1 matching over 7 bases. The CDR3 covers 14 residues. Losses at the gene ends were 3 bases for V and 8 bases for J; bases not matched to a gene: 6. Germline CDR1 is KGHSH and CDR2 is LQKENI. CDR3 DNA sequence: TGTGCCAGCTCACCCCTCACAGGGGAGGAAAAACTGTTTTTT. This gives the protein CASSPLTGEEKLFF.

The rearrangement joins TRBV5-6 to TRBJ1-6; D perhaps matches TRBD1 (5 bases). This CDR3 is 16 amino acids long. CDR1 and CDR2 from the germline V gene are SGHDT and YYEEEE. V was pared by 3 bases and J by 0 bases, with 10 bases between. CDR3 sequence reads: CASSSRDSSYNSPLHF. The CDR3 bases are TGTGCCAGCAGCTCTAGAGACAGCTCCTATAATTCACCCCTCCACTTT.

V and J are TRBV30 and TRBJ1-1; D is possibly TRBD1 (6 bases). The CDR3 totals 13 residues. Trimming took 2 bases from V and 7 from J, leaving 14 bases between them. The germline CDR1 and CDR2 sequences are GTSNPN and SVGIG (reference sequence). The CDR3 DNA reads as TGTGCCTGGAGTAAACAGGGTGGGAGTGAAGCTTTCTTT. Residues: CAWSKQGGSEAFF.

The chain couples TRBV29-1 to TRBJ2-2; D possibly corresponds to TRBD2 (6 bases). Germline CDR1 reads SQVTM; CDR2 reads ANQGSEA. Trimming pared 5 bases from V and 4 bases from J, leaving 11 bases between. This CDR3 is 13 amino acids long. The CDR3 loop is CSVSGTPTGELFF. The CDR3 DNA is TGCAGCGTTTCCGGGACTCCCACCGGGGAGCTGTTTTTT.

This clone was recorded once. CDR3 DNA: TGTGCCATCAGTGAGGGGAGCTCTGGAAACACCATATATTTT. It specifies CAISEGSSGNTIYF. The chain has TRBV10-3 and TRBJ1-3, with no clear D. The V gene's germline CDR1 is ENHRY and CDR2 SYGVKD. The CDR3 is 14 residues long. Trimming shortened V by 2 bases and J by 0 bases, and 5 bases separated the two germline ends.

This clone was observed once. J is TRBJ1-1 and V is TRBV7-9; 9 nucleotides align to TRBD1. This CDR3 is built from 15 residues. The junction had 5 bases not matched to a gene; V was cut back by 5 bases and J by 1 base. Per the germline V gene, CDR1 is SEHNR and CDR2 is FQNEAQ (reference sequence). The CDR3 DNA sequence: TGTGCCAGCAGCAGGGGGACAGGGCGGAACACTGAAGCTTTCTTT. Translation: CASSRGTGRNTEAFF.

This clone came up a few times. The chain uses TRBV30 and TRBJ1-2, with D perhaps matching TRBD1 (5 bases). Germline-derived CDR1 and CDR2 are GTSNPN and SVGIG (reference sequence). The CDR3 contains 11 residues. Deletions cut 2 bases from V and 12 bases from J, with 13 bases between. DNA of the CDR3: TGTGCCTGGAGTAAACAGAACAGGAACACCTTC. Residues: CAWSKQNRNTF.

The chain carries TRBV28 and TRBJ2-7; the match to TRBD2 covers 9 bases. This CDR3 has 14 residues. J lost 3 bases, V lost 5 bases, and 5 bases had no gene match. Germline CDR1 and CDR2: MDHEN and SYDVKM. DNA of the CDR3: TGTGCCAGCAGTGGCGGGAGGGCCCGCTACGAGCAGTACTTC. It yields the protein CASSGGRARYEQYF.

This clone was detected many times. The CDR3 here is CASSQDSLAGGLAGELFF. The CDR3 DNA is TGTGCCAGCAGCCAAGATTCACTAGCGGGAGGTTTAGCCGGGGAGCTGTTTTTT. The chain couples TRBV4-2 to TRBJ2-2; 12 bases agree with TRBD2. V shed 0 bases, J shed 6 bases, and the junction held 8 bases outside the gene matches. The CDR3 runs 18 residues. CDR1 and CDR2 (germline): LGHNA, YNFKEQ.

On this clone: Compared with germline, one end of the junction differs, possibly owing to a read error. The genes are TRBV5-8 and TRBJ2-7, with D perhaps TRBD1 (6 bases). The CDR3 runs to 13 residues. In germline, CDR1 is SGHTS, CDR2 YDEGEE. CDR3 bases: TGTGCCAGCAGCTATAATAACGGACAGCACTCTCACTTC. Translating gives CASSYNNGQHSHF. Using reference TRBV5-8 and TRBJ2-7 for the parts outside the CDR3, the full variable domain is EAGVTQSPTHLIKTRGQQATLRCSPISGHTSVYWYQQALGLGLQFLLWYDEGEERNRGNFPPRFSGRQFPNYSSELNVNALELEDSALYLCASSYNNGQHSHFGPGTRLTVT.

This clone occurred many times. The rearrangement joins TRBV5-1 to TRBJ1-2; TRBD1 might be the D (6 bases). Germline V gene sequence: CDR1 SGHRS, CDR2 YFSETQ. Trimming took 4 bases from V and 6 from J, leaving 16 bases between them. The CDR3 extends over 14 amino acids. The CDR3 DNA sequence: TGCGCCAGCAGCCAAACAAGACAGGAGCATGGCTACACCTTC. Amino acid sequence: CASSQTRQEHGYTF.

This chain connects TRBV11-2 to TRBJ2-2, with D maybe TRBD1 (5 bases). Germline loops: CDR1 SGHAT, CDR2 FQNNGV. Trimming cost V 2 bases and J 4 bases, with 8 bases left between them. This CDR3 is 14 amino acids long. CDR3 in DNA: TGTGCCAGCAGCTTACGGACACGCACCGGGGAGCTGTTTTTT. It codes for CASSLRTRTGELFF.

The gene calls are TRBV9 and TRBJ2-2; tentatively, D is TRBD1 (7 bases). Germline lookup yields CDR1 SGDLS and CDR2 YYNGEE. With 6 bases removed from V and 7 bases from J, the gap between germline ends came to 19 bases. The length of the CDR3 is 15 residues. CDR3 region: CASTQGQGGIGELFF. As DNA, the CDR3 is TGTGCCAGCACCCAAGGGCAGGGGGGTATCGGGGAGCTGTTTTTT.

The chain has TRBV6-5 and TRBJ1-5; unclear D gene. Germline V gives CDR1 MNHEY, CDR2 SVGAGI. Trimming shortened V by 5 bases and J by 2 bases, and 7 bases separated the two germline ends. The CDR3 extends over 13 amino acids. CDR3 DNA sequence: TGTGCCAGCAGTATGCAGGGCAATCAGCCCCAGCATTTT. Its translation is CASSMQGNQPQHF.

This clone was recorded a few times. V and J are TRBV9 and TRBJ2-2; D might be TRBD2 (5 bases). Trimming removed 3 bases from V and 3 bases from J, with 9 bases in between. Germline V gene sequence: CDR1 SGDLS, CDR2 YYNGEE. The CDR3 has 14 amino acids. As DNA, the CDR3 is TGTGCCAGCAGCGGGCCCGGGGACACCGGGGAGCTGTTTTTT. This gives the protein CASSGPGDTGELFF.

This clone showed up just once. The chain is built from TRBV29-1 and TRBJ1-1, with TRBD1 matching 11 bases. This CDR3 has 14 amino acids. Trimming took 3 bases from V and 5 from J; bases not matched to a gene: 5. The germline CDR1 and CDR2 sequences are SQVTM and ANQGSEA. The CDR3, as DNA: TGCAGCGTTGATCCTGGGACAGGGGGAACTGAAGCTTTCTTT. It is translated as CSVDPGTGGTEAFF.

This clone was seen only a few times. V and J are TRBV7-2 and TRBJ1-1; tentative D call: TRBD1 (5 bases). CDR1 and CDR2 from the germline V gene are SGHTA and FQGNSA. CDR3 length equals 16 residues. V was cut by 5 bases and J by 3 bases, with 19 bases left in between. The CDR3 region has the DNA TGTGCCAGCAGCCACCCTCTCGGGGGTGTAGACACTGAAGCTTTCTTT. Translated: CASSHPLGGVDTEAFF.

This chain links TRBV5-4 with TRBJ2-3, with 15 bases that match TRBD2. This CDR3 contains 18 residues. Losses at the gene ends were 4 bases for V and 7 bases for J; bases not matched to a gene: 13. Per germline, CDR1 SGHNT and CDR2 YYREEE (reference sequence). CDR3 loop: CASSADPGLAGGENTQYF. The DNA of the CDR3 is TGTGCCAGCAGCGCCGACCCTGGACTAGCGGGAGGGGAAAATACGCAGTATTTT.

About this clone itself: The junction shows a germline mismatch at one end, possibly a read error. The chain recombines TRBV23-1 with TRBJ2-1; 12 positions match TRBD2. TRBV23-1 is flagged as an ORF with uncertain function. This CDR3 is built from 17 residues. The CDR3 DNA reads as TGCGTCAGCAGTCTGCCCGCTCCTAGCGGGGGGGCCAATGAGCAGTTCTTC. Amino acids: CVSSLPAPSGGANEQFF.

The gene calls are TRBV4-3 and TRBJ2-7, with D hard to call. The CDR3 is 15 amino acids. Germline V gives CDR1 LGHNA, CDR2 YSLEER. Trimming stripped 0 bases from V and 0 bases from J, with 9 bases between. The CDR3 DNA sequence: TGCGCCAGCAGCCAAGATCGCGGCAGCTCCTACGAGCAGTACTTC. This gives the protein CASSQDRGSSYEQYF.